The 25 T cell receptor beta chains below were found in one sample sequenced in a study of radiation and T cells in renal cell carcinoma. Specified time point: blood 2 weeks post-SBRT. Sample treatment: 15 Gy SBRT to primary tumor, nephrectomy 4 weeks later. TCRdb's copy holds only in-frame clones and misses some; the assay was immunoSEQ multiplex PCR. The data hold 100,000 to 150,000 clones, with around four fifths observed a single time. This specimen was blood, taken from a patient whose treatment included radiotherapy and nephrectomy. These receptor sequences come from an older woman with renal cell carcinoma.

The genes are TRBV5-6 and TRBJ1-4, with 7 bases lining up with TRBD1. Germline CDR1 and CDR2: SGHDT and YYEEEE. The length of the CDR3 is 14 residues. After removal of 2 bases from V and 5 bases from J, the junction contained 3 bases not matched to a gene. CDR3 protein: CASSLSGGNEKLFF. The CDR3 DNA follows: TGTGCCAGCAGCTTATCAGGGGGAAATGAAAAACTGTTTTTT.

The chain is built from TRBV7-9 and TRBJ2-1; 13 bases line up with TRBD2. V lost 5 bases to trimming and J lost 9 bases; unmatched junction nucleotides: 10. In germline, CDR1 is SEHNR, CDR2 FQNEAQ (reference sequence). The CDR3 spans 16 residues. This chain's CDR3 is CASSARLAGGLGEQFF. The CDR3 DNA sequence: TGTGCCAGCAGCGCCCGACTAGCGGGGGGCCTCGGTGAGCAGTTCTTC.

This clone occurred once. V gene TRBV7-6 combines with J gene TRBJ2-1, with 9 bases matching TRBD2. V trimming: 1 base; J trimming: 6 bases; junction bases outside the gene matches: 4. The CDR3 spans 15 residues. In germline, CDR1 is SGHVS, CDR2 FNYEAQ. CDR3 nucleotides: TGTGCCAGCAGCTTAGGCGGGGGGGATGTCAATGAGCAGTTCTTC. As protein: CASSLGGGDVNEQFF.

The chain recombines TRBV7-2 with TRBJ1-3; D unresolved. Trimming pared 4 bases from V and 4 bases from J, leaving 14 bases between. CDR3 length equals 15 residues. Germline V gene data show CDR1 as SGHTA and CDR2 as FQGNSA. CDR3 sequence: CASSSGPGSGNTIYF. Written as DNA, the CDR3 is TGTGCCAGCAGCTCAGGACCGGGATCCGGAAACACCATATATTTT.

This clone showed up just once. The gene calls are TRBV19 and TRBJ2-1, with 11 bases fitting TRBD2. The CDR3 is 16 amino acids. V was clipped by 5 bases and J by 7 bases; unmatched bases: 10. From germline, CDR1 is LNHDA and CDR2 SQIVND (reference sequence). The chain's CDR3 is CASSAITSGGKNEQFF. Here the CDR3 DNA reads TGTGCCAGTAGTGCCATTACTAGCGGGGGAAAAAATGAGCAGTTCTTC.

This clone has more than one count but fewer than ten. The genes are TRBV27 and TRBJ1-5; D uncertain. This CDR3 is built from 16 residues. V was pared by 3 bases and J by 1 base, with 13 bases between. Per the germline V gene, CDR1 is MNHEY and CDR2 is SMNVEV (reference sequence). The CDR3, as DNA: TGTGCCAGCAGTTTGAGGTCTCCGGGCAGCAATCAGCCCCAGCATTTT. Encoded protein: CASSLRSPGSNQPQHF.

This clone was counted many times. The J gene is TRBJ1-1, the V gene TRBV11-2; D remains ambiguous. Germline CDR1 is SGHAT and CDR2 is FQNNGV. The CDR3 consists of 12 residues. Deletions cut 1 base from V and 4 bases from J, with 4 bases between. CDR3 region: CASSLVPTEAFF. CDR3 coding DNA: TGTGCCAGCAGCTTAGTCCCCACTGAAGCTTTCTTT.

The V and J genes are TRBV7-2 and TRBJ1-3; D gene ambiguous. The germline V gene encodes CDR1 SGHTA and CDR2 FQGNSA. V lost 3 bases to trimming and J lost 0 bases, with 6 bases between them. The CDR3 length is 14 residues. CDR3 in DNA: TGTGCCAGCAGCTTCCTTGGCTCTGGAAACACCATATATTTT. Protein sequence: CASSFLGSGNTIYF.

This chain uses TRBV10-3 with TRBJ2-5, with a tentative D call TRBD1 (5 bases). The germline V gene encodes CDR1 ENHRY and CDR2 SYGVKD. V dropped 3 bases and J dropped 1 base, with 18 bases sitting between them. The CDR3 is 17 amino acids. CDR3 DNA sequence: TGTGCCATCAGTGATTACCCGTTGGGGCAGGGCCAAGAGACCCAGTACTTC. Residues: CAISDYPLGQGQETQYF.

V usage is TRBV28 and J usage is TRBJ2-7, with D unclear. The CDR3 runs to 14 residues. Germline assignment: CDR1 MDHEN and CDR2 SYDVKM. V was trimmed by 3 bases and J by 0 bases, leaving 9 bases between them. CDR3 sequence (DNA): TGTGCCAGCAGTTTCATCCTAAGCTCCTACGAGCAGTACTTC. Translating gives CASSFILSSYEQYF.

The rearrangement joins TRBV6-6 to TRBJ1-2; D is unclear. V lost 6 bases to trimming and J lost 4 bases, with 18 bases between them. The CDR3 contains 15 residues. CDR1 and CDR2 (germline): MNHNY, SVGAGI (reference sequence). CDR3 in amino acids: CASRVGQATLYGYTF. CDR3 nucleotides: TGTGCCAGCAGAGTGGGCCAGGCTACTCTCTATGGCTACACCTTC.

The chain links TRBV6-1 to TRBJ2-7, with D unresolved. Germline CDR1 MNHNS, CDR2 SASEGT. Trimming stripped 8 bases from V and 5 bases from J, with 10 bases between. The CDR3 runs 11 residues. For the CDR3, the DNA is TGTGCCAGCTGCCTCATCGACGAGCAGTACTTC. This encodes CASCLIDEQYF.

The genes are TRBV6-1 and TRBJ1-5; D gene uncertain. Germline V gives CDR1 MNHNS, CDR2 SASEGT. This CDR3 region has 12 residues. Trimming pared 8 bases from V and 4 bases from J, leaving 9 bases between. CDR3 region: CASSTENQPQHF. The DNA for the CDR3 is TGTGCCAGCTCTACTGAAAATCAGCCCCAGCATTTT.

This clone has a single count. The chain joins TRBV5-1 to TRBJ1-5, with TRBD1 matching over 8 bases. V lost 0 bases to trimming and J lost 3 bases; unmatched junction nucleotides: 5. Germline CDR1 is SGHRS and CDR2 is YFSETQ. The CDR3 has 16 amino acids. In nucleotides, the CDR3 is TGCGCCAGCAGCTTGGGGGCAGGGGGCTACAATCAGCCCCAGCATTTT. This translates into CASSLGAGGYNQPQHF.

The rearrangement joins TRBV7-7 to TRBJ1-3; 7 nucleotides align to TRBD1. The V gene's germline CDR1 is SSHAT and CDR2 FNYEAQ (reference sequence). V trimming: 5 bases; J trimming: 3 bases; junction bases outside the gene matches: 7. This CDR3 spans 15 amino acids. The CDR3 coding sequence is TGTGCCAGCAGCCCCGACAGGGTGATTGGAAACACCATATATTTT. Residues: CASSPDRVIGNTIYF.

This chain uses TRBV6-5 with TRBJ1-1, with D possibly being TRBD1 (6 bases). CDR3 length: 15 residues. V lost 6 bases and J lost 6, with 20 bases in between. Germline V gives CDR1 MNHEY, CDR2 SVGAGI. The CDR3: CASSIGQGLRAEAFF. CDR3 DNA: TGTGCCAGCAGCATTGGCCAGGGGTTAAGGGCTGAAGCTTTCTTT.

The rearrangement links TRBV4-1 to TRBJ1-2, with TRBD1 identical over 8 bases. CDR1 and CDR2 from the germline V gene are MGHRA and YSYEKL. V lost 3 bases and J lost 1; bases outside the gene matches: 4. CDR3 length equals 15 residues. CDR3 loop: CASSHADRVNYGYTF. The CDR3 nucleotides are TGCGCCAGCAGCCACGCGGACAGGGTTAACTATGGCTACACCTTC.

CDR3 nucleotides: TGTGCCAGCAGCTTATCAGGACTAGCGGGAGTCGGTTATACGCAGTATTTT. Protein product: CASSLSGLAGVGYTQYF. The V gene is TRBV7-6, the J gene TRBJ2-3; 13 bases match TRBD2. The trim removed 2 bases at V and 7 bases at J, leaving 9 bases unmatched. The germline gives CDR1 SGHVS, CDR2 FNYEAQ. The CDR3 is 17 residues long. Drawing the rest from reference TRBV7-6 and TRBJ2-3, the complete variable domain is GAGVSQSPRYKVTKRGQDVALRCDPISGHVSLYWYRQALGQGPEFLTYFNYEAQQDKSGLPNDRFSAERPEGSISTLTIQRTEQRDSAMYRCASSLSGLAGVGYTQYFGPGTRLTVL.

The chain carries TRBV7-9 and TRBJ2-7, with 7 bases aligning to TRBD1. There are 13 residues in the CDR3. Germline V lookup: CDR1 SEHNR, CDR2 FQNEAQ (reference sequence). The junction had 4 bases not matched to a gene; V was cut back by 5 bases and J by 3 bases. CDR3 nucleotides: TGTGCCAGCAGCCCAGGGACAGACTACGAGCAGTACTTC. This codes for CASSPGTDYEQYF.

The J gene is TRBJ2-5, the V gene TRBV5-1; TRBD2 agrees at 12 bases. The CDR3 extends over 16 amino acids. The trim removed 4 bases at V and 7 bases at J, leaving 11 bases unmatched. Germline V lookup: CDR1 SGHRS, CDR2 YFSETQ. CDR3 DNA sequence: TGCGCCAGCAGCCAGGGGCTAGCGGGGGGGCAGGCGACCCAGTACTTC. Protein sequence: CASSQGLAGGQATQYF.

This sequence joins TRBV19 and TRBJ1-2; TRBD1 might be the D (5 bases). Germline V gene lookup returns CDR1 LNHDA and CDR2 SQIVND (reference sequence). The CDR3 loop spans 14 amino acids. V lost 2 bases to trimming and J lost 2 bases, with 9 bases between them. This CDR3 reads CASSIIGANYGYTF. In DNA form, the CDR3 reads TGTGCCAGTAGTATAATTGGGGCGAACTATGGCTACACCTTC.

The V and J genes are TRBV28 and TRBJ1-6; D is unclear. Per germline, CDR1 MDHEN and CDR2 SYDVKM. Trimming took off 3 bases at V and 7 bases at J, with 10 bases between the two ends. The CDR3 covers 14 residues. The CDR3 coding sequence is TGTGCCAGCAGTTTGAGGGTGAGGAATTCACCCCTCCACTTT. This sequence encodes CASSLRVRNSPLHF.

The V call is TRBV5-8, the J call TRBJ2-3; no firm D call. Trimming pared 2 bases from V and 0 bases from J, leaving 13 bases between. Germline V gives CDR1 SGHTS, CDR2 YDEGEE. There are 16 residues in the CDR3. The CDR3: CASSFSRVRSTDTQYF. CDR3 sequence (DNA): TGTGCCAGCAGCTTTTCTCGGGTAAGGAGCACAGATACGCAGTATTTT.

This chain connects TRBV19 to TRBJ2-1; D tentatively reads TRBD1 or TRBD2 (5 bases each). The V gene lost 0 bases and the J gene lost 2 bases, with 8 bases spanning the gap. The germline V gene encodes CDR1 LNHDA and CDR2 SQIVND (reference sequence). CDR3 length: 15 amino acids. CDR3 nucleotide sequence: TGTGCCAGTAGTATAGAGGGGCGGGCCTACAATGAGCAGTTCTTC. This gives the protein CASSIEGRAYNEQFF.

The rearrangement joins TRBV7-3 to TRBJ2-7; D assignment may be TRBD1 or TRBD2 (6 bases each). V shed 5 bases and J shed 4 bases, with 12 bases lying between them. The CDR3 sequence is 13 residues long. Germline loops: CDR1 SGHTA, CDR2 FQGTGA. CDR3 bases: TGTGCCAGCAGCCCCACAGGGACTTACGAGCAGTACTTC. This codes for CASSPTGTYEQYF. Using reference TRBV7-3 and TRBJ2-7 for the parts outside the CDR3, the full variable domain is GAGVSQTPSNKVTEKGKYVELRCDPISGHTALYWYRQSLGQGPEFLIYFQGTGAADDSGLPNDRFFAVRPEGSVSTLKIQRTERGDSAVYLCASSPTGTYEQYFGPGTRLTVT.